This T cell receptor (beta chain) was captured by sequencing in a study of beta chain features in type 1 diabetes. Study context: Patients were similar to healthy donors in age and gender (as well as in cell yields).

V gave up 4 bases and J gave up 7 bases, with 14 bases separating them. Germline V gene lookup returns CDR1 SNHLY and CDR2 FYNNEI. This CDR3 contains 14 residues. In its sample, this clone was seen a few times. Antigen specificity is unknown. Study-wide results and caveats: Whether HLA type influences TCRB rearrangement remained unresolved here.

As every portion of the isolated RNA was reverse transcribed, the sequencing read expressed TCRB transcripts. Sequencing used immunoSEQ multiplex PCR; TCRdb keeps in-frame clones, though not all of them. Counted here are 80,000 to 90,000 clones, around 32% occurring once; the ten biggest clones make up roughly 0.44%. Sorting gave populations that all exceeded 95% purity. The receptor comes from a woman between 18 and 30 years old in good health. This chain links TRBV2 with TRBJ1-5, with D possibly being TRBD1 (6 bases). The sample comprised stem cell memory CD4+ T cells from blood. The CDR3 loop reads CASSGQARDQPQHF. The CDR3 DNA is TGTGCCAGCAGTGGACAGGCCCGCGACCAGCCCCAGCATTTT.